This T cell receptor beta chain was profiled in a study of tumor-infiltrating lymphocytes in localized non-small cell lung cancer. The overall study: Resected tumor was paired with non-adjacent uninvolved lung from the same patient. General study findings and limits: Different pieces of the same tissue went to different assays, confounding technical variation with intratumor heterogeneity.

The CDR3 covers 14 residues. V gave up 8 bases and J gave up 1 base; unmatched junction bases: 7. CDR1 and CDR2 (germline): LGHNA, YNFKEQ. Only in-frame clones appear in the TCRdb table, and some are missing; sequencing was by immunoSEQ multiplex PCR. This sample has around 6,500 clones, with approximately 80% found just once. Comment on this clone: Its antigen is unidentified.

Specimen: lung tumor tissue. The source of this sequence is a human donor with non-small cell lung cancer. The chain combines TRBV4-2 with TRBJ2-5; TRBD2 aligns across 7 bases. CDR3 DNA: TGTGCCAGCGCAACCTCTAGCGGCCAAGAGACCCAGTACTTC. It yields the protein CASATSSGQETQYF.